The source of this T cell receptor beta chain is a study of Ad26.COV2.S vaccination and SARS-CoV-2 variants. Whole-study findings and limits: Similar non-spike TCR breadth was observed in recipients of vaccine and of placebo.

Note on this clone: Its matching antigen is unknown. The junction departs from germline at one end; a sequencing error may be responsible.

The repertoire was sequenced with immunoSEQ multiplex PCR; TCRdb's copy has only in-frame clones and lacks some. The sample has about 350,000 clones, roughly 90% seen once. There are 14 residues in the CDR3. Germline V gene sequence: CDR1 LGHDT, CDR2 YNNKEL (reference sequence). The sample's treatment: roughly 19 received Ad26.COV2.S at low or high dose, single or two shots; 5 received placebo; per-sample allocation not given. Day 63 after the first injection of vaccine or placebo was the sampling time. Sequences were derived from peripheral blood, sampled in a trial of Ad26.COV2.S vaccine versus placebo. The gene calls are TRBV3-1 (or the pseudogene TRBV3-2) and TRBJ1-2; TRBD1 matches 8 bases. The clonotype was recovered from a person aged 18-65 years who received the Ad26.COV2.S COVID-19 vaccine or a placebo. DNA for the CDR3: TGTGCCAGCAGCTTCCGGGACAGGAACTTTGGCTACACCTTC. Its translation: CASSFRDRNFGYTF.